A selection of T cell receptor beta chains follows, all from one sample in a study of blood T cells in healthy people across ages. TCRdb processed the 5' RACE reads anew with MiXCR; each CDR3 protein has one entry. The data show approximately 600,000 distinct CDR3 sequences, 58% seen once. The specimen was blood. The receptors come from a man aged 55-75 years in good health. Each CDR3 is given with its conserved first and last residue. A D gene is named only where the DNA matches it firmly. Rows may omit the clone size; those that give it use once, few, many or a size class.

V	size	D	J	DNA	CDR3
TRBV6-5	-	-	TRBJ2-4	TGTGCCAGCAGGCCTGGGCTGGAGCAAAACATTCAGTACTTC	CASRPGLEQNIQYF
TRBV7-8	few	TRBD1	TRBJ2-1	TGTGCCAGCAGCTTGGGGGGACAGGGGTCGACCTACAATGAGCAGTTCTTC	CASSLGGQGSTYNEQFF
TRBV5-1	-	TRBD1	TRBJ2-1	TGCGCCAGCAGTCGGGACGTCAACCAGGGGGCACACAATGAGCAGTTCTTC	CASSRDVNQGAHNEQFF
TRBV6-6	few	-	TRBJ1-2	TGTGCCAGCAGTTACTCAGGGAACTATGGCTACACCTTC	CASSYSGNYGYTF
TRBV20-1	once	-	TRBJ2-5	TGCAGTGCTAGAGATTACGGCAGGACCACCCCGGGTCGGGAGACCCAGTACTTC	CSARDYGRTTPGRETQYF
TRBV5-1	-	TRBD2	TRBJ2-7	TGCGCCAGCAGCCCTGATCCAGCGGGGGCCTACGAGCAGTACTTC	CASSPDPAGAYEQYF
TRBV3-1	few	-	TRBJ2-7	TGTGCCAGCAGCCCCGCTCCGGGACAACGCTACGAGCAGTACTTC	CASSPAPGQRYEQYF
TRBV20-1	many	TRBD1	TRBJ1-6	TGCAGTGCTAGACTACCCCAGGGGGGAAGTGGTTCACCCCTCCACTTT	CSARLPQGGSGSPLHF
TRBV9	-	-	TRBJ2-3	TGTGCCAGCAGCGTAGTGGGTACAGCAGATACGCAGTATTTT	CASSVVGTADTQYF
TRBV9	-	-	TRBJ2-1	TGTGCCAGCAGCCCCCGAGGGGACTTAAACTACAATGAGCAGTTCTTC	CASSPRGDLNYNEQFF
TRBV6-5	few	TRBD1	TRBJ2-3	TGTGCCAGCAGCCTGACAGGGGGGGATACAGATACGCAGTATTTT	CASSLTGGDTDTQYF
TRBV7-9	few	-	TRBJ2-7	TGTGCCAGCAGCTTAGAGTCGAGCTCCTACGAGCAGTACTTC	CASSLESSSYEQYF